The entry below gives a single TCR beta chain sequence along with its context. Germline V gene lookup returns CDR1 SNHLY and CDR2 FYNNEI. The V gene lost 0 bases and the J gene lost 2 bases, with 10 bases spanning the gap. The CDR3 consists of 15 residues. These data are taken from a study of control samples from healthy donors and cancer patients. This table comes from immunoSEQ multiplex PCR, and its TCRdb copy is limited to in-frame clones, with some not included. The sample has about 120,000 clones, 80% to 90% seen once. The chain carries TRBV2 and TRBJ2-5; D uncertain. The receptor was derived from a man aged 25 to 45 in good health. The sample was blood. The CDR3 region is CASSEALRPQETQYF. For the CDR3, the DNA is TGTGCCAGCAGTGAAGCGCTTCGGCCGCAAGAGACCCAGTACTTC.